The present T cell receptor (beta chain) was sequenced within a study of preoperative IRX-2 immunotherapy in early breast cancer. CDR1 SGDLS and CDR2 YYNGEE come from the germline V gene. The CDR3 covers 15 residues. J was trimmed by 9 bases and V by 3 bases; bases with no gene match: 8. Sequenced by immunoSEQ multiplex PCR; TCRdb stores in-frame clones only, minus some. The sample contains around 13,000 clones, just over 90% of which appear only once. Treatment given: preoperative locoregional IRX-2 cytokine immunotherapy. Patients received preoperative, locoregional IRX-2 cytokine immunotherapy in a phase Ib study.

This specimen was collected from a patient treated with IRX-2 immunotherapy. The chain is built from TRBV9 and TRBJ2-1; 11 bases are a match to TRBD1. This sequence was found in a human donor with breast cancer. The CDR3 is CASSGTGGGGPEQFF. The CDR3, as DNA: TGTGCCAGCAGCGGGACAGGGGGCGGTGGACCTGAGCAGTTCTTC.